The T cell receptor beta chain under discussion was sequenced for a study of CD8 T cells in ankylosing spondylitis. Using its own MiXCR run on the 5' RACE reads, TCRdb lists one record per CDR3 protein. This table has roughly 60,000 distinct CDR3 sequences, 6.2% appearing once. This clonotype was recorded a few times. V lost 6 bases and J lost 5; bases outside the gene matches: 10. Germline V gives CDR1 MDHEN, CDR2 SYDVKM. The CDR3 has 16 residues. The chain employs TRBV28 and TRBJ2-2, with 9 nucleotides matching TRBD2. The TCR was taken from a male donor with ankylosing spondylitis. The sequenced sample consisted of synovial fluid, either unsorted or a sorted T cell fraction (not recorded which). The CDR3 nucleotides read TGTGCCAGCAGGAGAGCGGGAGGCACCGCTACCGGGGAGCTGTTTTTT. This sequence encodes CASRRAGGTATGELFF.